The source of this T cell receptor beta chain is a study of blood T cell repertoires in COVID-19. Looking at the study overall: Italy, Spain and the United States were the sources of the convalescent and acute COVID-19 samples.

Germline CDR1 is SGHRS and CDR2 is YFSETQ. V was trimmed by 0 bases and J by 3 bases, leaving 6 bases between them. The CDR3 is 13 residues long. The table came from immunoSEQ multiplex PCR; TCRdb's copy has only in-frame clones and leaves some out. The sample yields 250,000 to 400,000 clones, 85% to 90% seen once. The receptor was derived from a woman aged 25 to 39 with COVID-19, enrolled during active disease. This chain joins TRBV5-1 and TRBJ2-5; D unresolved. Input material: peripheral blood. CDR3 bases: TGCGCCAGCAGCTTGGGACTGGAAGAGACCCAGTACTTC. Its translation is CASSLGLEETQYF.